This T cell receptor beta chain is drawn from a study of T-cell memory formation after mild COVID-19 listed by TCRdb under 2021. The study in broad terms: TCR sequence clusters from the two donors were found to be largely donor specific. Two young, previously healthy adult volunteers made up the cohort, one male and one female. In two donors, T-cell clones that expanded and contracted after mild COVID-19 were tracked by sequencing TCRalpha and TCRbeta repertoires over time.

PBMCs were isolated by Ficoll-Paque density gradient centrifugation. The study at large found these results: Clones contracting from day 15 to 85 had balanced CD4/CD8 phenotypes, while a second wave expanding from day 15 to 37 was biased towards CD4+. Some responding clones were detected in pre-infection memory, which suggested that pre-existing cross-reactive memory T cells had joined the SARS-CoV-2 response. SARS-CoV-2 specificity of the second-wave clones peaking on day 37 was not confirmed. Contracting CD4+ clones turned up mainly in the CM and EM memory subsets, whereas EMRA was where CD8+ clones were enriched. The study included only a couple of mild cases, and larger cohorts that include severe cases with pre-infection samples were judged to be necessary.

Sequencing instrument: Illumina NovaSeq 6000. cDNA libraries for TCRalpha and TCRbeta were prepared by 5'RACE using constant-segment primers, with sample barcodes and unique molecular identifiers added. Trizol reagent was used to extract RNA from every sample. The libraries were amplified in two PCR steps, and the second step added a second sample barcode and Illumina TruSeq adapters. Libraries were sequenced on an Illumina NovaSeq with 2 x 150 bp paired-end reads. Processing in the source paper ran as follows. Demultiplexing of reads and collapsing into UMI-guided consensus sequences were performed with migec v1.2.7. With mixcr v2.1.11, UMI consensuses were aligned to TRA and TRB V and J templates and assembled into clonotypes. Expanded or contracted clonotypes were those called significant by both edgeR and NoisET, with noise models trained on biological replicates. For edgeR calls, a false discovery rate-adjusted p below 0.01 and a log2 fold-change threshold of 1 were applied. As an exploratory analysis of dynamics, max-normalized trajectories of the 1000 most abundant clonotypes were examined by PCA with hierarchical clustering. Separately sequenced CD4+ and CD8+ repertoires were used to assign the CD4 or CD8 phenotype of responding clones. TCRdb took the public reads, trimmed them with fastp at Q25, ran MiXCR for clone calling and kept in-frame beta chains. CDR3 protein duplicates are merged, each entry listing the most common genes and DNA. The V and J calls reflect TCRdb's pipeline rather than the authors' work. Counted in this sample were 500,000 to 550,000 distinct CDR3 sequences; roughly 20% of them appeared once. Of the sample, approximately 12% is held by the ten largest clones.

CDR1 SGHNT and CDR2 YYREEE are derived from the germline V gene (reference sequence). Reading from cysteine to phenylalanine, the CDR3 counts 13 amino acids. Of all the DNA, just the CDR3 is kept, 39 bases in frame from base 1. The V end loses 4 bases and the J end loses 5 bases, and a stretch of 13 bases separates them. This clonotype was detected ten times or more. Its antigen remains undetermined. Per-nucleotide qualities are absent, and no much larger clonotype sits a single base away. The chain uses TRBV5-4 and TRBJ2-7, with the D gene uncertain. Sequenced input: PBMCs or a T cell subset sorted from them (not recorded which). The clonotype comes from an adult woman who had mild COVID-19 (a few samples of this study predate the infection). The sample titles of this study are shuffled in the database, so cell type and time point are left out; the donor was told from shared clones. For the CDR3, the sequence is CASSPSGRDEQYF. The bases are TGTGCCAGCAGCCCCTCTGGACGGGACGAGCAGTACTTC.